The 25 T cell receptor beta chains given below trace back to one sample, sequenced in a study of regulatory T cells in long-lasting Graves disease. Noted time point: newly diagnosed GD, antithyroid drugs for less than 3 months. Making the TCR library involved RNA that had been extracted from PBMCs. iRepertoire HTBI primers and Arm-PCR of CDR3 regions built TCR beta libraries. TCRdb processed the multiplex PCR reads anew with MiXCR; each CDR3 protein has one entry. The profile shows a few hundred thousand distinct CDR3 sequences, roughly 12% of them singletons. These data were likewise used in another study, on T cells in Graves' hyperthyroidism and ophthalmopathy.

This specimen consisted of peripheral blood mononuclear cells (PBMCs), obtained at new diagnosis, from a patient treated with antithyroid drugs. The source is a woman under 30 with Graves disease.

This clonotype was counted at least ten times. The V and J genes are TRBV5-1 and TRBJ2-1; 9 bases map to TRBD2. The CDR3 is 18 amino acids. V lost 0 bases, J lost 6 bases, and 13 bases stayed unmatched. CDR1 and CDR2 (germline): SGHRS, YFSETQ. CDR3 sequence reads: CASSLAKGVLAGSNEQFF. The CDR3 DNA is TGCGCCAGCAGCTTGGCGAAAGGTGTGCTAGCGGGGAGCAATGAGCAGTTCTTC.

The table lists this clonotype with many counts. The V and J genes are TRBV11-2 and TRBJ2-7; 7 nucleotides line up with TRBD2. Germline V gives CDR1 SGHAT, CDR2 FQNNGV. The ends lost 6 bases at V and 2 bases at J; junction bases unmatched: 7. The CDR3 length is 14 residues. The DNA of the CDR3 is TGTGCCAGCAGTTTATCAGGGACTACCTACGAGCAGTACTTC. Translating it yields CASSLSGTTYEQYF.

The J gene is TRBJ2-1, the V gene TRBV7-9; D is perhaps TRBD2 (5 bases). From germline, CDR1 is SEHNR and CDR2 FQNEAQ (reference sequence). V lost 3 bases and J 14 bases, leaving 11 bases between the germline ends. The CDR3 has 11 amino acids. CDR3 protein: CASSLAGVKFF. The CDR3 coding sequence is TGTGCCAGCAGCTTGGCCGGGGTTAAGTTCTTC.

This clonotype was observed a few times. This chain uses TRBV7-9 with TRBJ1-2, with D possibly TRBD1 on 5 matching bases. Germline loops: CDR1 SEHNR, CDR2 FQNEAQ (reference sequence). The CDR3 is 11 amino acids. The V and J ends lost 5 bases and 7 bases respectively, with 8 bases between them. CDR3 sequence: CASSPGVGYTF. CDR3 sequence (DNA): TGTGCCAGCAGCCCGGGGGTTGGCTACACCTTC.

This clonotype was counted between two and nine times. The chain uses TRBV12-3 or TRBV12-4 and TRBJ2-1, with D possibly being TRBD1 or TRBD2 (5 bases each). V was trimmed by 5 bases and J by 5 bases, leaving 19 bases between them. The CDR3 runs to 16 residues. The CDR3 sequence is CASSPQVRGRHNEQFF. DNA of the CDR3: TGTGCCAGCAGTCCCCAGGTCCGGGGACGGCACAATGAGCAGTTCTTC.

This clonotype was observed a few times. DNA of the CDR3: TGTGCCAGCACTCTTCGGCGGGGCATTAGCAATCAGCCCCAGCATTTT. It specifies CASTLRRGISNQPQHF. The V and J genes are TRBV27 and TRBJ1-5, with a weak D call TRBD1 (5 bases). The CDR3 totals 16 residues. V was shortened by 7 bases and J by 0 bases, with 16 bases between the two germline ends. CDR1 is MNHEY and CDR2 is SMNVEV in the germline V gene (reference sequence).

The chain uses TRBV10-3 and TRBJ2-5, with D perhaps assigned TRBD1 or TRBD2 (5 bases each). From germline, CDR1 is ENHRY and CDR2 SYGVKD. This CDR3 has 13 amino acids. V was pared by 9 bases and J by 5 bases, with 16 bases between. The CDR3, as DNA: TGTGCCATTGGGGGTTTTAGTATGGAGACCCAGTACTTC. The encoded protein is CAIGGFSMETQYF.

This clonotype was observed many times. The rearrangement uses TRBV27 and TRBJ2-3, with TRBD1 identical over 7 bases. V lost 6 bases, J lost 6 bases, and 15 bases stayed unmatched. In germline, CDR1 is MNHEY, CDR2 SMNVEV (reference sequence). This CDR3 is built from 16 residues. This CDR3 reads CASRPDRFLVLDTQYF. The CDR3 DNA reads as TGTGCCAGCAGACCGGACAGGTTCTTGGTCCTGGATACGCAGTATTTT.

In this sample, this clonotype turned up once. The chain uses TRBV19 and TRBJ2-6; D ambiguous. The V end was cut by 3 bases, the J end by 4 bases, with 10 bases between. The CDR3 runs 15 residues. CDR1 and CDR2 from the germline V gene are LNHDA and SQIVND (reference sequence). This chain's CDR3 is CASSILGSGANVLTF. The CDR3, as DNA: TGTGCCAGTAGTATCCTTGGTTCGGGGGCCAACGTCCTGACTTTC.

This clonotype came up many times. The rearrangement links TRBV7-9 to TRBJ2-7, with D perhaps TRBD2 (6 bases). V lost 5 bases and J 4 bases, leaving 12 bases between the germline ends. The CDR3 sequence is 13 residues long. Germline V gene sequence: CDR1 SEHNR, CDR2 FQNEAQ (reference sequence). The CDR3 protein is CASSPAGTYEQYV. The CDR3 DNA sequence: TGTGCCAGCAGCCCCGCCGGGACTTACGAGCAGTACGTC.

J is TRBJ1-2 and V is TRBV2; 7 nucleotides align to TRBD1. Germline V CDR1 and CDR2: SNHLY, FYNNEI. The V gene end was trimmed by 3 bases and the J gene end by 8 bases; junction bases not matched to a gene: 3. There are 12 residues in the CDR3. DNA of the CDR3: TGTGCCAGCAGTGAGACAGGGAGCGGCTACACCTTC. It yields the protein CASSETGSGYTF.

This clonotype was seen ten or more times. The chain recombines TRBV12-3 or TRBV12-4 with TRBJ2-1, with TRBD2 matching over 9 bases. The CDR3 length is 16 residues. V shed 6 bases, J shed 7 bases, and the junction held 13 bases outside the gene matches. The CDR3 reads CASRRRIAGVANEQFF. The CDR3 DNA reads as TGTGCCAGCAGGCGCCGTATAGCGGGGGTCGCAAATGAGCAGTTCTTC.

This sequence joins TRBV6-5 and TRBJ2-2, with D possibly TRBD2 on 5 matching bases. The CDR3 sequence is 18 residues long. Germline V lookup: CDR1 MNHEY, CDR2 SVGAGI. Trimming took off 4 bases at V and 4 bases at J, with 22 bases between the two ends. CDR3 bases: TGTGCCAGCAGTTCCCGTGCCCTAACTAGTTCAGGCACCGGGGAGCTGTTTTTT. Amino acids: CASSSRALTSSGTGELFF.

This clonotype was counted ten times or more. V usage is TRBV10-2 and J usage is TRBJ2-3, with TRBD2 matching 11 bases. Germline loops: CDR1 WSHSY, CDR2 SAAADI. With V trimmed by 5 bases and J by 1 base, 8 bases remained unmatched. The CDR3 extends over 17 amino acids. CDR3 nucleotides: TGCGCCAGCAGTCTAGCGGGAGGTTCAGAGGGCACAGATACGCAGTATTTT. This sequence encodes CASSLAGGSEGTDTQYF.

This clonotype appeared a single time. This may be a read error: a much more frequent sequence differs by one nucleotide. V is TRBV10-3 and J is TRBJ1-1; TRBD1 might be the D (6 bases). This CDR3 contains 13 residues. Germline CDR1 and CDR2: ENHRY and SYGVKD. In DNA form, the CDR3 reads TGTGCCATCAGTGGGACAGTGAACACTGGAGCTTTCTTT. It encodes CAISGTVNTGAFF.

The sample holds many counts of this clonotype. This chain uses TRBV2 with TRBJ1-4; no definite D call. The CDR3 length is 14 residues. CDR1 and CDR2 (germline): SNHLY, FYNNEI. The V end lost 2 bases, the J end lost 5 bases, and 9 bases lay between the germline ends. This CDR3 is CASSESQMNEKLFF. The CDR3 DNA reads as TGTGCCAGCAGTGAATCACAGATGAATGAAAAACTGTTTTTT.

This chain connects TRBV9 to TRBJ2-4; 9 bases agree with TRBD2. With 0 bases clipped from V and 5 bases from J, the junction kept 9 bases outside the gene matches. The CDR3 has 17 residues. Germline V gene sequence: CDR1 SGDLS, CDR2 YYNGEE. The CDR3 loop reads CASSVGRREGLENIQYF. CDR3 in DNA: TGTGCCAGCAGCGTAGGGAGGCGGGAGGGCCTCGAAAACATTCAGTACTTC.

The sample holds many counts of this clonotype. The chain's CDR3 is CASRGGGNEQFF. CDR3 nucleotide sequence: TGTGCCAGCCGAGGAGGGGGAAATGAGCAGTTCTTC. This rearrangement joins TRBV6-2 or TRBV6-3 to TRBJ2-1; D may be TRBD1 or TRBD2 (6 bases each). V lost 8 bases to trimming and J lost 7 bases, with 12 bases between them. The CDR3 covers 12 residues. Germline V gene sequence: CDR1 MNHEY, CDR2 SVGEGT.

This clonotype was seen at least ten times. This chain links TRBV28 with TRBJ2-1; D remains unclear. Germline V gene lookup returns CDR1 MDHEN and CDR2 SYDVKM. Between the trimmed V and J ends, which lost 8 bases and 10 bases, there was a span of 24 bases. The CDR3 consists of 15 residues. The CDR3 spells CASVKAFGSLPEQFF. CDR3 nucleotide sequence: TGTGCCAGCGTTAAAGCCTTCGGTAGCCTCCCGGAGCAGTTCTTC.

The V gene is TRBV6-2 or TRBV6-3, the J gene TRBJ2-2; perhaps TRBD1 as D (6 bases). The CDR3 has 16 amino acids. Germline V gene data show CDR1 as MNHEY and CDR2 as SVGEGT. V was pared by 2 bases and J by 5 bases, with 15 bases between. In DNA, the CDR3 is TGTGCCAGCAGTTACCAAAACAGGGTGTGGACCGGGGAGCTGTTTTTT. It is translated as CASSYQNRVWTGELFF.

V gene TRBV7-2 combines with J gene TRBJ2-1; TRBD2 is a possible D gene (5 bases). Germline V CDR1 and CDR2: SGHTA, FQGNSA. This CDR3 has 13 residues. V gave up 6 bases and J gave up 4 bases, with 10 bases separating them. The CDR3 region is CASRRARYNEQFF. The CDR3 DNA sequence: TGTGCCAGCAGGAGGGCCCGATACAATGAGCAGTTCTTC. The complete variable domain, with remaining parts taken from reference TRBV7-2 and TRBJ2-1, reads GAGVSQSPSNKVTEKGKDVELRCDPISGHTALYWYRQSLGQGLEFLIYFQGNSAPDKSGLPSDRFSAERTGGSVSTLTIQRTQQEDSAVYLCASRRARYNEQFFGPGTRLTVL.

J is TRBJ2-7 and V is TRBV5-6; 8 positions match TRBD2. The CDR3 consists of 13 residues. Losses at the gene ends were 3 bases for V and 2 bases for J; bases not matched to a gene: 1. The germline CDR1 and CDR2 sequences are SGHDT and YYEEEE. The CDR3 DNA follows: TGTGCCAGCAGCTCGGGGGGGACCTACGAGCAGTACGTC. Its translation is CASSSGGTYEQYV.

A few counts support this clonotype. The rearrangement uses TRBV5-1 and TRBJ1-5; D is undetermined. V dropped 1 base and J dropped 5 bases, with 13 bases sitting between them. Germline V CDR1 and CDR2: SGHRS, YFSETQ. The CDR3 totals 15 residues. For the CDR3, the DNA is TGCGCCAGCAGCTTGAACTCGGGGTGGGATCAGCCCCAGCATTTT. Its translation: CASSLNSGWDQPQHF.

This clonotype has ten or more counts. V and J are TRBV6-5 and TRBJ2-1; 8 bases agree with TRBD2. V was pared by 2 bases and J by 4 bases, with 7 bases of the junction left unmatched. Germline-derived CDR1 and CDR2 are MNHEY and SVGAGI. This CDR3 has 16 residues. CDR3 DNA sequence: TGTGCCAGCAGTTACGTTGGGGGACTAGAATACAATGAGCAGTTCTTC. Translated, it gives CASSYVGGLEYNEQFF.

The rearrangement joins TRBV28 to TRBJ2-1, with TRBD2 matching over 8 bases. Per the germline V gene, CDR1 is MDHEN and CDR2 is SYDVKM. This CDR3 spans 13 amino acids. The J segment lost 8 bases and the V segment lost 4 bases, leaving 4 bases of the junction unmatched. The CDR3 DNA is TGTGCCAGCAGTTGGACTAGCTCCCATGAGCAGTTCTTC. Protein: CASSWTSSHEQFF.